Following are 28 T cell receptor beta chains from one sample sequenced in a study of T cells in Graves' hyperthyroidism and ophthalmopathy. The investigators amplified TCR beta CDR3 regions from RNA transcripts. HTBI primers were used for first-round RT-PCR of the TCR CDR3. TCRdb recomputed calls from the multiplex PCR reads with MiXCR, one row per CDR3 protein. The sample contains some 500,000 distinct CDR3 sequences, roughly a quarter of which appear only once. The sequencing input was blood. The receptors derive from a woman aged 25 to 39 with Graves' ophthalmopathy.

This clonotype was observed once. The V call is TRBV12-3 or TRBV12-4, the J call TRBJ1-3; TRBD1 might be the D (6 bases). V shed 5 bases and J shed 2 bases, with 10 bases lying between them. The length of the CDR3 is 14 residues. CDR3 nucleotides: TGTGCCAGCAGTGGCAGGGGAGCTGGAAACACCATATATTTT. This translates into CASSGRGAGNTIYF.

Concerning this clonotype: The CDR3 end shows no conserved phenylalanine or tryptophan, and so a read error is likely. The J gene is TRBJ1-2, the V gene TRBV6-1; D gene unclear. The CDR3 spans 12 residues. Per the germline V gene, CDR1 is MNHNS and CDR2 is SASEGT. The DNA for the CDR3 is TGTGCCAGTAGTGAGGGAGGGTATGGCTACACCTAC. Residues: CASSEGGYGYTY.

This clonotype was recorded many times. The rearrangement links TRBV20-1 to TRBJ1-5; D not resolved. Germline lookup yields CDR1 DFQATT and CDR2 SNEGSKA (reference sequence). The CDR3 is 14 amino acids. V lost 3 bases to trimming and J lost 6 bases, with 15 bases between them. The CDR3 DNA follows: TGCAGTGCTAGCTATCAGGAACCGTCTCAGCCCCAGCATTTT. Translation gives CSASYQEPSQPQHF.

CDR3: CASSPGVAGNTIYF. CDR3 nucleotide sequence: TGTGCCAGCAGCCCCGGGGTTGCTGGAAACACCATATATTTT. This rearrangement joins TRBV7-2 to TRBJ1-3; D gene unclear. The CDR3 runs 14 residues. Germline assignment: CDR1 SGHTA and CDR2 FQGNSA. V was pared by 5 bases and J by 2 bases, with 10 bases between.

Many counts were recorded for this clonotype. This sequence joins TRBV6-1 and TRBJ1-2, with 8 bases that match TRBD1. This CDR3 is 13 amino acids long. Germline V CDR1 and CDR2: MNHNS, SASEGT. With 5 bases clipped from V and 6 bases from J, the junction kept 5 bases outside the gene matches. This chain's CDR3 is CASSQDRVDGYTF. The CDR3 nucleotides read TGTGCCAGCAGTCAGGACAGGGTGGATGGCTACACCTTC.

This clonotype was observed many times. J is TRBJ1-2 and V is TRBV19; 7 bases line up with TRBD1. CDR1 and CDR2 from the germline V gene are LNHDA and SQIVND (reference sequence). The CDR3 runs to 14 residues. J lost 2 bases, V lost 4 bases, and 4 bases had no gene match. The CDR3 DNA is TGTGCCAGTAGTAACCCACAGGGGAACTATGGCTACACCTTC. It is translated as CASSNPQGNYGYTF.

This clonotype was recorded a few times. The CDR3 coding sequence is TGTGCCAGCAGTGATCCCTGGAACACTGAAGCTTTCTTT. Amino acids: CASSDPWNTEAFF. The chain couples TRBV2 to TRBJ1-1; the D is unclear. This CDR3 comprises 13 residues. Looked up from germline, CDR1 is SNHLY and CDR2 is FYNNEI. V lost 3 bases to trimming and J lost 1 base, with 6 bases between them.

This clonotype was counted at least ten times. The J gene is TRBJ2-6, the V gene TRBV12-3 or TRBV12-4; perhaps TRBD2 as D (6 bases). Trimming cost V 5 bases and J 2 bases, with 13 bases left between them. The CDR3 covers 16 residues. For the CDR3, the DNA is TGTGCCAGCAGTCGGGACTGGCGTCCTGGGGCCAACGTCCTGACTTTC. Protein: CASSRDWRPGANVLTF.

This chain joins TRBV30 and TRBJ2-7; D ambiguous. The CDR3 is 13 residues long. Trimming left V 1 base short and J 2 bases short, with 9 bases between. Germline values: CDR1 GTSNPN, CDR2 SVGIG (reference sequence). The CDR3 DNA reads TGTGCCTGGAGTGACGGCCCTCCCTACGAGCAGTACTTC. It specifies CAWSDGPPYEQYF.

The CDR3, as DNA: TGTGCCAGCAGTCGTTATAGCGGGGGGTCACAAGAGACCCAGTACTTC. It yields the protein CASSRYSGGSQETQYF. The chain combines TRBV6-1 with TRBJ2-5, with 10 bases lining up with TRBD2. Germline lookup yields CDR1 MNHNS and CDR2 SASEGT. The CDR3 runs 16 residues. V dropped 5 bases and J dropped 2; count of bases not matched to a gene: 8.

V usage is TRBV19 and J usage is TRBJ2-4; D is uncertain. From germline, CDR1 is LNHDA and CDR2 SQIVND (reference sequence). Trimming took 1 base from V and 4 from J, leaving 5 bases between them. The CDR3 covers 13 residues. The CDR3 DNA reads as TGTGCCAGTAGTATAGGTCAGAAAAACATTCAGTACTTC. Its translation: CASSIGQKNIQYF.

The chain joins TRBV9 to TRBJ2-5; TRBD1 aligns across 8 bases. The germline gives CDR1 SGDLS, CDR2 YYNGEE. The CDR3 is 16 residues long. The trim removed 2 bases at V and 2 bases at J, leaving 8 bases unmatched. The CDR3 loop reads CASSVYGTGIQETQYF. The CDR3 nucleotides read TGTGCCAGCAGCGTTTACGGGACAGGCATACAAGAGACCCAGTACTTC.

This clonotype was found many times. The chain has TRBV29-1 and TRBJ2-5, with D unresolved. There are 13 residues in the CDR3. Germline V lookup: CDR1 SQVTM, CDR2 ANQGSEA. V lost 1 base and J 4 bases, leaving 10 bases between the germline ends. The chain's CDR3 is CSVEVVLRETQYF. DNA for the CDR3: TGCAGCGTTGAAGTGGTGCTCCGAGAGACCCAGTACTTC.

This clonotype has ten or more counts. The chain links TRBV27 to TRBJ1-2, with D maybe TRBD1 (6 bases). Germline-derived CDR1 and CDR2 are MNHEY and SMNVEV (reference sequence). This CDR3 comprises 16 residues. V was shortened by 0 bases and J by 4 bases, with 15 bases between the two germline ends. CDR3 DNA: TGTGCCAGCAGTTTATCGGGGCCGGGGGCGATCTATGGCTACACCTTC. Protein sequence: CASSLSGPGAIYGYTF.

This clonotype was seen once. The J gene is TRBJ2-7, the V gene TRBV28; 7 bases line up with TRBD2. Germline values: CDR1 MDHEN, CDR2 SYDVKM. CDR3 length: 16 amino acids. The ends lost 5 bases at V and 4 bases at J; junction bases unmatched: 14. CDR3 bases: TGTGCCAGCAGTCCCCTCCGGTTGCAGGGAGGGTACGAGCAGTACTTC. This codes for CASSPLRLQGGYEQYF.

This clonotype was recorded a few times. The chain carries TRBV6-5 and TRBJ1-2; a weak D match, TRBD1 (5 bases). The V end lost 2 bases, the J end lost 3 bases, and 10 bases lay between the germline ends. The CDR3 extends over 14 amino acids. Germline CDR1 MNHEY, CDR2 SVGAGI. The CDR3 spells CASSYGGLDYGYTF. CDR3 bases: TGTGCCAGCAGTTACGGGGGGTTGGACTATGGCTACACCTTC.

V and J are TRBV28 and TRBJ2-5; 11 bases match TRBD2. Germline V gene data show CDR1 as MDHEN and CDR2 as SYDVKM. The CDR3 consists of 16 residues. The V segment lost 5 bases and the J segment 6 bases; nucleotides outside the gene matches: 11. The CDR3 loop is CASSPGGSSGRQTQYF. CDR3 coding DNA: TGTGCCAGCAGTCCAGGGGGTTCTAGCGGGAGGCAGACCCAGTACTTC.

In its sample, this clonotype was seen many times. The chain couples TRBV18 to TRBJ1-5; weak D call: TRBD1 (5 bases). The CDR3 is 15 residues long. Trimming took off 0 bases at V and 5 bases at J, with 11 bases between the two ends. The germline gives CDR1 KGHSH, CDR2 LQKENI. The CDR3 spells CASSPPNSGDQPQHF. The DNA of the CDR3 is TGTGCCAGCTCACCACCGAACTCGGGGGATCAGCCCCAGCATTTT. Based on the CDR3 plus reference TRBV18 and TRBJ1-5, the full variable domain is NAGVMQNPRHLVRRRGQEARLRCSPMKGHSHVYWYRQLPEEGLKFMVYLQKENIIDESGMPKERFSAEFPKEGPSILRIQQVVRGDSAAYFCASSPPNSGDQPQHFGDGTRLSIL.

As to this clonotype: Compared with germline, one end of the junction differs, possibly owing to a read error. The chain is built from TRBV2 and TRBJ2-5; 10 bases line up with TRBD2. The CDR3 contains 14 residues. Per germline, CDR1 SNHLY and CDR2 FYNNEI. The CDR3 here is CASSGLAAQETLYF. In nucleotides, the CDR3 is TGTGCCAGCAGCGGACTAGCGGCACAAGAGACCCTGTACTTC.

This clonotype was counted at least ten times. The CDR3 bases are TGTGCCAGCAGTGAATTGGCGGGGGTGCAAGAGACCCAGTACTTC. Its translation: CASSELAGVQETQYF. This rearrangement joins TRBV2 to TRBJ2-5; 7 nucleotides match TRBD2. The germline gives CDR1 SNHLY, CDR2 FYNNEI. This CDR3 is 15 amino acids long. With 2 bases clipped from V and 2 bases from J, the junction kept 5 bases outside the gene matches. The complete variable domain, with remaining parts taken from reference TRBV2 and TRBJ2-5, reads EPEVTQTPSHQVTQMGQEVILRCVPISNHLYFYWYRQILGQKVEFLVSFYNNEISEKSEIFDDQFSVERPDGSNFTLKIRSTKLEDSAMYFCASSELAGVQETQYFGPGTRLLVL.

This clonotype was seen only a few times. The rearrangement links TRBV12-3 or TRBV12-4 to TRBJ1-5; D call uncertain. V was shortened by 3 bases and J by 9 bases, with 15 bases between the two germline ends. This CDR3 is built from 14 residues. The CDR3 region is CASSFDGSLGPQHF. In nucleotides, the CDR3 is TGTGCCAGCAGTTTCGACGGGAGTCTCGGGCCCCAGCATTTT.

The CDR3 region has the DNA TGCAGCGTTGAAGGACCCAACTACGAGCAGTACTTC. Protein sequence: CSVEGPNYEQYF. The rearrangement links TRBV29-1 to TRBJ2-7; D unresolved. Between the trimmed V and J ends, which lost 1 base and 3 bases, there was a span of 7 bases. Germline loops: CDR1 SQVTM, CDR2 ANQGSEA. CDR3 size: 12 residues.

This clonotype was counted at least ten times. This chain joins TRBV30 and TRBJ1-5, with 7 nucleotides matching TRBD1. The CDR3 contains 13 residues. Germline CDR1 is GTSNPN and CDR2 is SVGIG (reference sequence). Trimming cost V 5 bases and J 7 bases; bases outside gene matches: 8. CDR3 protein: CAWGSRGLQPQHF. The CDR3 nucleotides read TGTGCCTGGGGGAGCAGGGGGTTACAGCCCCAGCATTTT. Complete variable domain (other parts from reference TRBV30 and TRBJ1-5): SQTIHQWPATLVQPVGSPLSLECTVEGTSNPNLYWYRQAAGRGLQLLFYSVGIGQISSEVPQNLSASRPQDRQFILSSKKLLLSDSGFYLCAWGSRGLQPQHFGDGTRLSIL.

The table lists this clonotype with many counts. This chain links TRBV4-1 with TRBJ2-7; tentative D call: TRBD1 (7 bases). Germline V CDR1 and CDR2: MGHRA, YSYEKL. The CDR3 loop spans 15 amino acids. Trimming removed 4 bases at V and 4 bases at J, with 17 bases between. CDR3 residues: CASSRGGSGGYEQYF. For the CDR3, the DNA is TGCGCCAGCAGCCGAGGGGGGTCAGGGGGGTACGAGCAGTACTTC.

In this sample, this clonotype turned up a few times. A much more abundant neighbour one base away suggests this may be a read error. The gene calls are TRBV15 and TRBJ1-1; 7 nucleotides line up with TRBD1. The germline V gene has CDR1 LNHNV and CDR2 YYDKDF (reference sequence). The CDR3 is 15 residues long. The chain's CDR3 is CATSRVREGGTGAFF. DNA of the CDR3: TGTGCCACCAGCAGAGTCAGGGAAGGGGGCACTGGAGCTTTCTTT.

In this sample, this clonotype turned up many times. The chain uses TRBV19 and TRBJ2-1; 8 bases map to TRBD2. The germline CDR1 and CDR2 sequences are LNHDA and SQIVND (reference sequence). Trimming at V came to 7 bases and at J to 4 bases, leaving 3 bases not matched to a gene. CDR3 length: 13 residues. CDR3 residues: CASMLAGYNEQFF. DNA of the CDR3: TGTGCCAGTATGCTAGCGGGTTACAATGAGCAGTTCTTC.

The rearrangement links TRBV7-3 to TRBJ2-7, with 9 bases identical to TRBD1. CDR1 is SGHTA and CDR2 is FQGTGA in the germline V gene. V was clipped by 4 bases and J by 6 bases; unmatched bases: 7. CDR3 length: 14 residues. The CDR3 DNA follows: TGTGCCAGCAGCTCGACAGGGGGTGTAGGCGAGCAGTACTTC. Translating gives CASSSTGGVGEQYF.

This clonotype was seen only a few times. A much larger clonotype is one base distant, so this may be a read error. The chain carries TRBV6-2 or TRBV6-3 and TRBJ1-6, with 7 positions matching TRBD1. The germline gives CDR1 MNHEY, CDR2 SVGEGT. There are 19 residues in the CDR3. CDR3 sequence: CASSSGQNPLERTNSPPHF. The CDR3, as DNA: TGTGCCAGCAGTTCGGGACAGAACCCGCTCGAAAGAACTAATTCACCCCCCCACTTT.